This T cell receptor beta chain stems from a study of T-cell memory formation after mild COVID-19. Each CDR3 protein is one row after TCRdb ran MiXCR on the 5' RACE reads. The sample yields some 410,000 distinct CDR3 sequences, around 22% seen once. This CDR3 is 13 amino acids long. Germline CDR1 and CDR2: WSHSY and SAAADI. Trimming took 0 bases from V and 3 from J, leaving 4 bases between them. This clonotype was detected a few times. The chain employs TRBV10-2 and TRBJ2-3, with unresolved D. This receptor was identified in an adult woman who had mild COVID-19 (a few samples of this study predate the infection). Cell type and time point are not known. What was sequenced was PBMCs or a T cell subset sorted from them (not recorded which). For the CDR3, the DNA is TGCGCCAGCAGTGAGTCGAGAACAGATACGCAGTATTTT. It yields the protein CASSESRTDTQYF.